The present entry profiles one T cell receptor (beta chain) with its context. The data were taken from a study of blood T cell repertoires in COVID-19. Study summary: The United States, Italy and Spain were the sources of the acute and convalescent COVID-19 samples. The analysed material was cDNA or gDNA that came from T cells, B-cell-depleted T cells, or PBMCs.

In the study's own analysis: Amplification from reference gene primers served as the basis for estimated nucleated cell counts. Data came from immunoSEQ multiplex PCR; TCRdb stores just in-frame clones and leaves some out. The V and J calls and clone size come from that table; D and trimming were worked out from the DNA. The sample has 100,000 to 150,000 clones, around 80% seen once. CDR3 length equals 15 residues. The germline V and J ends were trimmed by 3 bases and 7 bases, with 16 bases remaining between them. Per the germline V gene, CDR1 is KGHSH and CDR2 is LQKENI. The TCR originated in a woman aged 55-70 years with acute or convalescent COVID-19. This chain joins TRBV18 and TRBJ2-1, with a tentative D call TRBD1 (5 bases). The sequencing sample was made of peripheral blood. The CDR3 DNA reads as TGTGCCAGCTCACCCGTCCAGGTCACAGGAAATGAGCAGTTCTTC. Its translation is CASSPVQVTGNEQFF.